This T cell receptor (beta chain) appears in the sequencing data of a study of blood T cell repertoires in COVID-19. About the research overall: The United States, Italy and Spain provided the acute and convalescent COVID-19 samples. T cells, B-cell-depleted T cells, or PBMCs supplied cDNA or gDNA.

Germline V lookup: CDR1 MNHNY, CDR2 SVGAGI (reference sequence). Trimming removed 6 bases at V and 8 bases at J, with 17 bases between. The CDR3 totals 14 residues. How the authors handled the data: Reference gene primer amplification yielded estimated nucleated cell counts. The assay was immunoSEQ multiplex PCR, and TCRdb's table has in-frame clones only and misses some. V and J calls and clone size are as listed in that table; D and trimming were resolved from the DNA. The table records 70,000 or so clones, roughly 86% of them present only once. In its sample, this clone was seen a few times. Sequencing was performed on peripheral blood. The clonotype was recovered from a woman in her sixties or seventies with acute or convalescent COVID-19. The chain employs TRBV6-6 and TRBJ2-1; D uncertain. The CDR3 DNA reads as TGTGCCAGCAGGCAGCCTGGAGACCGCCATGAGCAGTTCTTC. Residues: CASRQPGDRHEQFF.